A selection of T cell receptor beta chains follows, all from one sample in a study of T-cell memory formation after mild COVID-19. TCRdb processed the 5' RACE reads anew with MiXCR; each CDR3 protein has one entry. The sample shows around 410,000 distinct CDR3 sequences, less than 25% of them seen only once. The sequencing input was PBMCs or a T cell subset sorted from them (not recorded which). These receptor sequences come from an adult woman who had mild COVID-19 (a few samples of this study predate the infection). Cell type and time point are not known. Both conserved end residues are part of each CDR3. A D gene is named only where the DNA matches it firmly. Not every row has a clone size; where given, it reads once, few, many or a size class.

TRBJ1-5,few,TRBV7-2,-,CASSPSGQVRNQPQHF,TGTGCCAGCAGCCCAAGCGGGCAGGTACGCAATCAGCCCCAGCATTTT
TRBJ2-2,few,TRBV6-1,-,CASSREGADGELFF,TGTGCCAGCAGTCGGGAAGGCGCGGACGGGGAGCTGTTTTTT
TRBJ2-1,-,TRBV7-9,TRBD2,CASVRTSGGISSYNEQFF,TGTGCCAGCGTAAGGACTAGCGGGGGGATAAGCTCCTACAATGAGCAGTTCTTC
TRBJ2-3,many,TRBV6-2/TRBV6-3,-,CASSYVGTTDTQYF,TGTGCCAGCAGTTACGTTGGGACCACAGATACGCAGTATTTT
TRBJ2-3,-,TRBV27,-,CASSTRRVLADTQYF,TGTGCCAGCAGTACAAGGAGGGTATTGGCAGATACGCAGTATTTT
TRBJ1-1,-,TRBV27,-,CASTSFGPNTEAFF,TGTGCCAGCACCTCCTTTGGACCGAACACTGAAGCTTTCTTT
TRBJ1-6,-,TRBV15,TRBD1,CATSISPQGADNSPLHF,TGTGCCACCAGCATCAGTCCACAGGGGGCCGATAATTCACCCCTCCACTTT
TRBJ1-1,few,TRBV9,-,CASSTQDKNTEAFF,TGTGCCAGCAGCACTCAGGACAAGAACACTGAAGCTTTCTTT
TRBJ1-1,-,TRBV24-1,-,CATSDGILNTEAFF,TGTGCCACCAGTGATGGCATCCTGAACACTGAAGCTTTCTTT
TRBJ1-4,few,TRBV5-1,TRBD1,CASSGGQGKTEKLFF,TGCGCCAGCAGCGGCGGACAGGGAAAGACAGAAAAACTGTTTTTT
TRBJ2-7,-,TRBV20-1,TRBD1,CSAPKETGDSYEQYF,TGCAGTGCCCCAAAGGAGACAGGGGACTCCTACGAGCAGTACTTC
TRBJ2-1,-,TRBV9,TRBD2,CASSGMRGLAGGPGEQFF,TGTGCCAGCAGCGGCATGAGGGGACTAGCGGGAGGGCCCGGTGAGCAGTTCTTC
TRBJ2-5,few,TRBV7-9,-,CASSLDPGAQYF,TGTGCCAGCAGCTTAGACCCGGGGGCCCAGTACTTC
TRBJ1-5,few,TRBV27,-,CASSFRIRDADRHQPQHF,TGTGCCAGCAGTTTTAGGATCCGGGACGCGGACCGTCATCAGCCCCAGCATTTT
TRBJ1-5,-,TRBV20-1,-,CSAREPGGGYDQPQHF,TGCAGTGCTAGAGAACCTGGGGGGGGCTATGATCAGCCCCAGCATTTT
TRBJ2-3,many,TRBV11-2,-,CASSLRTDTQYF,TGTGCCAGCAGTTTGCGCACAGATACGCAGTATTTT
TRBJ2-4,-,TRBV5-6,-,CASSKVGPIQYF,TGTGCCAGCAGTAAAGTGGGGCCCATTCAGTACTTC
TRBJ1-2,once,TRBV25-1,-,CASSEAGESYGYTF,TGTGCCAGCAGTGAGGCAGGGGAATCCTATGGCTACACCTTC
TRBJ2-6,-,TRBV7-2,-,CASNSLGSGANVLTF,TGTGCCAGTAACTCTTTGGGCTCTGGGGCCAACGTCCTGACTTTC
TRBJ2-3,-,TRBV20-1,TRBD1,CSARGQLTDTQYF,TGCAGTGCTAGGGGACAGCTCACAGATACGCAGTATTTT
TRBJ1-1,-,TRBV5-6,-,CASSLDSTTEAFF,TGTGCCAGCAGCTTGGACAGCACCACTGAAGCTTTCTTT
TRBJ2-7,-,TRBV3-1,-,CASSQNPDHYEQYF,TGTGCCAGCAGCCAAAATCCTGACCACTACGAGCAGTACTTC
TRBJ2-2,few,TRBV6-5,-,CASSYYWGVVAGDFQGTGELFF,TGTGCCAGCAGTTACTACTGGGGGGTGGTAGCTGGAGATTTCCAAGGCACCGGGGAGCTGTTTTTT
TRBJ2-7,-,TRBV2,TRBD2,CASSVAPSGTTYEQYF,TGTGCCAGCAGTGTCGCTCCTAGCGGGACTACCTACGAGCAGTACTTC
TRBJ1-1,-,TRBV29-1,-,CSAENVPFEAFF,TGCAGCGCCGAAAACGTCCCTTTTGAAGCTTTCTTT
TRBJ2-1,-,TRBV5-1,-,CASSLGPNEQFF,TGCGCCAGCAGCTTGGGGCCGAATGAGCAGTTCTTC
TRBJ2-7,few,TRBV12-3/TRBV12-4,-,CASTSGTRPSWEQYF,TGTGCCAGCACCTCCGGGACACGACCATCCTGGGAGCAGTACTTC
TRBJ2-3,-,TRBV18,-,CASSPPYSDRDILTDTQYF,TGTGCCAGCTCACCACCGTATTCCGACCGAGATATCCTCACAGATACGCAGTATTTT
TRBJ2-7,few,TRBV5-1,-,CASSLAAGQAYEQYF,TGCGCCAGCAGCTTGGCAGCGGGACAGGCCTACGAGCAGTACTTC
TRBJ2-1,many,TRBV3-1,TRBD2,CASNPTGLAGNEQFF,TGTGCCAGCAACCCAACGGGACTAGCGGGAAATGAGCAGTTCTTC
TRBJ1-5,few,TRBV5-1,-,CASSLEGRTGNQPQHF,TGCGCCAGCAGCTTGGAGGGTCGGACGGGGAATCAGCCCCAGCATTTT
TRBJ2-2,-,TRBV2,-,CASSDRRSTGELFF,TGTGCCAGCAGTGACAGGAGGAGCACCGGGGAGCTGTTTTTT
TRBJ2-2,-,TRBV27,TRBD2,CASSLEAGGYTGELFF,TGTGCCAGCAGTCTTGAAGCGGGAGGTTACACCGGGGAGCTGTTTTTT
TRBJ1-1,-,TRBV4-1,-,CASSQLKSNTEAFF,TGCGCCAGCAGCCAGCTAAAGTCGAACACTGAAGCTTTCTTT
TRBJ1-2,few,TRBV11-2,TRBD1,CASSPGQGYGGYTF,TGTGCCAGCAGTCCCGGACAGGGGTACGGAGGCTACACCTTC
TRBJ2-5,few,TRBV24-1,-,CATSDRSGWRETQYF,TGTGCCACCAGTGACCGAAGCGGGTGGCGAGAGACCCAGTACTTC
TRBJ2-7,-,TRBV20-1,-,CSASSRDDEQYF,TGCAGTGCTAGTAGCAGGGACGACGAGCAGTACTTC
TRBJ2-7,-,TRBV5-6,-,CASSLLPGPYEQYF,TGTGCCAGCAGCTTGCTCCCCGGCCCCTACGAGCAGTACTTC
TRBJ2-1,many,TRBV7-9,-,CASTTAGSSYNEQFF,TGTGCCAGCACTACGGCAGGGTCATCCTACAATGAGCAGTTCTTC